This TCR beta chain was recovered during a study of PD-1 blockade in classical Hodgkin lymphoma. The time point denotes: cycle 4 day 1 (C4D1), after more than five weeks of nivolumab. Each patient's relapse followed autologous stem cell transplantation, and brentuximab vedotin exposure varied. In regard to this clone: Its target is unknown.

Study-level findings and limits: TCR diversity at baseline was reported to be reduced in newly diagnosed patients relative to healthy donors. Complete responders' baseline diversity resembled that of newly diagnosed patients.

Assay: immunoSEQ multiplex PCR; the TCRdb copy retains only in-frame clones and omits some. Altogether tens of thousands of clones are present, about 80% being singletons, with the ten largest covering approximately 18%. The CDR3 consists of 12 residues. Germline CDR1 SGHAT, CDR2 FQNNGV. V was clipped by 4 bases and J by 10 bases, with 13 bases between them. The material sequenced was peripheral blood mononuclear cells (PBMCs), taken before the fourth cycle of nivolumab. The J gene is TRBJ1-1, the V gene TRBV11-2; D perhaps matches TRBD1 (6 bases). This clonotype was obtained from a human donor with classical Hodgkin lymphoma. The CDR3 protein is CASSWEGGAAFF. CDR3 DNA sequence: TGTGCCAGCAGCTGGGAAGGGGGGGCAGCTTTCTTT.